This entry concerns a single TCR beta chain. The target antigen is unknown. The sample comes from a study of early T cells in non-severe SARS-CoV-2 infection. The wider study: The chains were unpaired, and the sequenced material was bulk RNA from unsorted whole blood.

Study findings and constraints: VDJdb-based matching was biased toward anti-spike CD8 responses and missed private and CD4 specificities.

Each CDR3 protein gets one entry after TCRdb re-called the 5' RACE reads with MiXCR. The data show 70,000 to 90,000 distinct CDR3 sequences, 15% to 17% seen once. The V gene lost 2 bases and the J gene lost 2 bases, with 17 bases spanning the gap. This CDR3 comprises 17 residues. The germline V gene encodes CDR1 SGHTA and CDR2 FQGNSA. Sequencing was done on a sample of whole blood. This TCR was sampled from an adult who was a healthcare worker with PCR-confirmed SARS-CoV-2 infection or an uninfected control (not recorded which). This rearrangement joins TRBV7-2 to TRBJ2-3; D is perhaps TRBD2 (6 bases). CDR3 DNA sequence: TGTGCCAGCAGCTTAAGACCCTCGGGAGTCCCCACAGATACGCAGTATTTT. It translates to CASSLRPSGVPTDTQYF.